This T cell receptor beta chain was observed in a study of tumor and adjacent non-tumor tissue in lung cancer. Turning to the study itself: Stage I to III disease affected about nine men and several women aged about 30 to 85.

TCRbeta libraries were built with three rounds of nested PCR, modified from ARM-PCR. TCRdb analysed the multiplex PCR reads with MiXCR anew, one entry per CDR3 protein. The sample yields some 80,000 distinct CDR3 sequences, approximately 80% seen once. Whole-study results and caveats: TCR diversity was significantly greater in tumor than normal lung tissue. Patients with more diverse tumor TCRs had worse survival.

This clonotype was seen ten or more times. Its target is unknown. The template was RNA from unsorted bulk tissue. The normal lung tissue was taken more than 3 cm from the tumor edge. V was shortened by 1 base and J by 4 bases, with 5 bases between the two germline ends. This CDR3 is built from 12 residues. The germline V gene encodes CDR1 SEHNR and CDR2 FQNEAQ (reference sequence). The receptor was isolated from a man in his 60s with non-small cell lung cancer. The sample was distant non-tumor lung tissue. This sequence joins TRBV7-9 and TRBJ2-7; D gene uncertain. CDR3 residues: CASSLGSYEQYF. In nucleotides, the CDR3 is TGTGCCAGCAGCTTAGGGTCTTACGAGCAGTACTTC.